The TCR beta chain described here comes from a study of T-cell memory formation after mild COVID-19. Study overall: The study found TCR clusters largely donor specific.

This CDR3 is 11 amino acids long. Trimming left V 5 bases short and J 7 bases short, with 8 bases between. Germline CDR1 and CDR2: MNHNY and SVGAGI (reference sequence). Of note for this clonotype: The antigen remains unidentified.

MiXCR, run by TCRdb on the 5' RACE reads, gives a single entry per CDR3 protein. This sample has 150,000 to 200,000 distinct CDR3 sequences, with around 15% found just once. Study-wide findings and caveats: Clones shrinking from day 15 to 85 showed even CD4/CD8 mixes; later expanders tilted CD4+.

The source of this sequence is an adult woman who had mild COVID-19 (a few samples of this study predate the infection). Cell type and time point are not known. Sequenced sample: PBMCs or a T cell subset sorted from them (not recorded which). This chain connects TRBV6-6 to TRBJ1-2; D not resolved. The CDR3 DNA reads TGTGCCAGCAGTACTGGAGGTGGCTACACCTTC. As protein: CASSTGGGYTF.